This record covers a single TCR beta chain. The antigen it binds to is not known. Base quality data are lacking; no much larger clone is found one base away. This record comes from a study of T cell changes during pregnancy in multiple sclerosis (dated by TCRdb to between 2018 and 2021). The study in broad terms: The study examined how the T cell repertoire changed over the course of pregnancy in women with multiple sclerosis.

Libraries came from the immunoSEQ multiplex PCR assay. The immuneACCESS repertoire file appears here via TCRdb, limited to in-frame rearrangements. These files lack a portion of the clones; in checked studies, under half of the deficit traces to unresolved V genes, and the cause of the others is not known. For this sample the table gives 64,000 or so clones, of which approximately 96% were detected only once. The ten largest account for about 2.5% of the sample. This receptor was obtained from a female donor with multiple sclerosis, enrolled in a pregnancy study. Sequenced here: CD8+ T cells from peripheral blood mononuclear cells, sampled after pregnancy.

The CDR3 in this case is CASSELAGVTGELFF. In nucleotides, the sequence is TGTGCCAGCAGTGAACTAGCGGGAGTCACCGGGGAGCTGTTTTTT. The chain is made from TRBV6-1 and TRBJ2-2; the junction holds 10 bases that match TRBD2. CDR1 MNHNS and CDR2 SASEGT are derived from the germline V gene. The CDR3 spans 15 residues, from the cysteine through the phenylalanine. The retained sequence is limited to the CDR3, 45 bases, with the frame set at the first base. Here V drops 2 bases and J drops 4 bases, and the junction holds 1 base not matched to any gene.